The clone carrying this T cell receptor beta chain was seen a handful of times. These data originate in a study of control samples from healthy donors and cancer patients. The CDR3 is 17 residues long. Trimming left V 1 base short and J 3 bases short, with 18 bases between. CDR1 is MNHNS, CDR2 SASEGT, per germline. Sequencing used immunoSEQ multiplex PCR; TCRdb keeps in-frame clones, though not all of them. In the table there are 65,000 to 70,000 clones, over 65% of which are singletons. This sequence originates from a woman aged 50 to 60 with lung cancer. What was sequenced was PBMCs. The chain carries TRBV6-1 and TRBJ1-1; D call uncertain. The CDR3 region is CASSEDGVAGVYTEAFF. The CDR3 region has the DNA TGTGCCAGCAGTGAAGATGGGGTCGCCGGGGTATACACTGAAGCTTTCTTT.